This passage covers 23 T cell receptor beta chains from one sample sequenced in a study of CD8 T cells in Susac syndrome (dated by TCRdb to 2018 to 2020). Library generation was performed with the immunoSEQ multiplex PCR assay. RNA was extracted using the RNeasy kit, and roughly 0.5 to 1 ug of the RNA was reverse transcribed with random hexamers. TCRdb ran its own pipeline on the public reads, namely fastp trimming at Q25 and MiXCR clone calling, and kept in-frame beta chains. Each CDR3 protein gets just one entry, which takes the most common genes and DNA from the rows behind it. The sample table lists approximately 160,000 distinct CDR3 sequences, just under 95% of them with a count of one. The leading ten clones occupy around 0.13% of the sample. The sequenced sample consisted of CD4+ T cells from PBMCs. The receptors come from a human donor in good health.

As concerns this clonotype: Relative to the germline gene, one junction end is altered; a read error may explain this. The V and J genes are TRBV6-5 and TRBJ1-3; D remains ambiguous. Germline CDR1 is MNHEY and CDR2 is SVGAGI. The CDR3 runs to 14 residues. The CDR3 DNA reads TGTGCCAGCAGTTCAAGAATGGGGTTAGACACCGTATATTTT. This sequence encodes CASSSRMGLDTVYF.

The chain combines TRBV20-1 with TRBJ2-7; D might be TRBD1 (6 bases). Germline V CDR1 and CDR2: DFQATT, SNEGSKA (reference sequence). CDR3 length: 13 amino acids. V gave up 4 bases and J gave up 9 bases, with 19 bases separating them. The CDR3 region is CSATDRFGDGQYF. CDR3 bases: TGCAGTGCTACCGACAGGTTTGGCGATGGGCAGTACTTC.

The chain employs TRBV18 and TRBJ2-3; D gene ambiguous. The CDR3 is 15 residues long. The germline CDR1 and CDR2 sequences are KGHSH and LQKENI. The germline V and J ends were trimmed by 2 bases and 1 base, with 10 bases remaining between them. The CDR3 spells CASSPDQLRTDTQYF. The CDR3 bases are TGTGCCAGCTCACCAGACCAGCTACGCACAGATACGCAGTATTTT. The whole variable domain, filled in from reference TRBV18 and TRBJ2-3, reads NAGVMQNPRHLVRRRGQEARLRCSPMKGHSHVYWYRQLPEEGLKFMVYLQKENIIDESGMPKERFSAEFPKEGPSILRIQQVVRGDSAAYFCASSPDQLRTDTQYFGPGTRLTVL.

J is TRBJ1-1 and V is TRBV20-1; maybe TRBD1 (5 bases). Germline CDR1 reads DFQATT; CDR2 reads SNEGSKA (reference sequence). The CDR3 loop spans 12 amino acids. V was cut by 4 bases and J by 0 bases, with 6 bases left in between. CDR3 sequence: CSATGMNTEAFF. CDR3 sequence (DNA): TGCAGTGCTACAGGGATGAACACTGAAGCTTTCTTT.

The V gene is TRBV12-5, the J gene TRBJ2-1; TRBD2 matches 7 bases. J lost 8 bases, V lost 3 bases, and 7 bases had no gene match. The V gene's germline CDR1 is LGHNT and CDR2 FRNRAP. This CDR3 has 14 residues. The CDR3 protein is CASGFSKGRDEQFF. The CDR3, as DNA: TGTGCTAGTGGTTTTTCGAAAGGGAGGGATGAGCAGTTCTTC.

The rearrangement joins TRBV7-9 to TRBJ1-1, with 9 bases lining up with TRBD1. The length of the CDR3 is 15 residues. Germline trimming cut 7 bases from V and 3 bases from J; bases unmatched to any gene: 9. Germline V gene lookup returns CDR1 SEHNR and CDR2 FQNEAQ (reference sequence). The CDR3 coding sequence is TGTGCCAGCACCTCTTTCGGGACAGGGCACACTGAAGCTTTCTTT. It encodes CASTSFGTGHTEAFF.

The chain is built from TRBV29-1 and TRBJ2-3; no definite D call. The germline gives CDR1 SQVTM, CDR2 ANQGSEA. The CDR3 totals 11 residues. V was clipped by 5 bases and J by 2 bases, with 5 bases between them. CDR3 in amino acids: CSVPPTDTQYF. The DNA for the CDR3 is TGCAGCGTTCCCCCCACAGATACGCAGTATTTT.

This chain links TRBV19 with TRBJ1-1; weak D call: TRBD1 (6 bases). The CDR3 covers 14 residues. V was cut by 10 bases and J by 1 base, with 16 bases left in between. The germline V gene has CDR1 LNHDA and CDR2 SQIVND (reference sequence). The CDR3 here is CATISGHTNTEAFF. The DNA for the CDR3 is TGTGCCACAATATCGGGACATACGAACACTGAAGCTTTCTTT.

This chain connects TRBV2 to TRBJ2-2; 8 positions match TRBD2. CDR3 length: 17 amino acids. CDR1 and CDR2 from the germline V gene are SNHLY and FYNNEI. The ends lost 4 bases at V and 4 bases at J; junction bases unmatched: 11. The CDR3 protein is CASSGTSGGPSTGELFF. The DNA of the CDR3 is TGTGCCAGCAGTGGGACGTCGGGGGGGCCTAGCACCGGGGAGCTGTTTTTT.

CDR3: CSARGSSGGEETQYF. CDR3 nucleotide sequence: TGCAGTGCTAGAGGTTCCAGCGGGGGGGAAGAGACCCAGTACTTC. The V call is TRBV20-1, the J call TRBJ2-5; 10 nucleotides agree with TRBD2. This CDR3 contains 15 residues. Germline V gene lookup returns CDR1 DFQATT and CDR2 SNEGSKA (reference sequence). The V and J ends lost 1 base and 3 bases, in that order; junction bases with no gene match: 5.

The chain is built from TRBV28 and TRBJ2-3; D is unclear. The ends were cut back, 3 bases at V and 2 bases at J, with 9 bases in the middle. Germline assignment: CDR1 MDHEN and CDR2 SYDVKM. This CDR3 is built from 14 residues. In DNA form, the CDR3 reads TGTGCCAGCAGTTTGGCCAGGATCACAGATACGCAGTATTTT. The encoded protein is CASSLARITDTQYF.

V and J are TRBV20-1 and TRBJ1-2; 9 nucleotides line up with TRBD1. The germline CDR1 and CDR2 sequences are DFQATT and SNEGSKA (reference sequence). This CDR3 spans 14 amino acids. Trimming took 6 bases from V and 4 from J; bases not matched to a gene: 9. CDR3 bases: TGCAGTGCCATAGGGGGACAGGGCGGCTATGGCTACACCTTC. Protein product: CSAIGGQGGYGYTF.

The rearrangement uses TRBV13 and TRBJ1-4; the D gene is possibly TRBD1 (6 bases). V was pared by 2 bases and J by 5 bases, with 9 bases between. There are 14 residues in the CDR3. The germline V gene has CDR1 PRHDT and CDR2 FYEKMQ (reference sequence). In DNA form, the CDR3 reads TGTGCCAGCAGCTTAAACACAGGGAATGAAAAACTGTTTTTT. Its protein is CASSLNTGNEKLFF.

The chain employs TRBV18 and TRBJ1-5, with D possibly being TRBD1 (5 bases). Trimming stripped 0 bases from V and 0 bases from J, with 12 bases between. Per germline, CDR1 KGHSH and CDR2 LQKENI. The CDR3 extends over 17 amino acids. The CDR3, as DNA: TGTGCCAGCTCACCACCGCAGGGAACCAATAGCAATCAGCCCCAGCATTTT. Its protein product is CASSPPQGTNSNQPQHF.

This rearrangement joins TRBV3-1 to TRBJ1-2; possibly TRBD1 for D (5 bases). The ends were cut back, 0 bases at V and 5 bases at J, with 10 bases in the middle. CDR1 and CDR2 from the germline V gene are LGHDT and YNNKEL (reference sequence). The CDR3 contains 14 residues. This chain's CDR3 is CASSQDPGQYGYTF. CDR3 DNA sequence: TGTGCCAGCAGCCAAGACCCCGGACAATATGGCTACACCTTC.

The chain carries TRBV3-1 and TRBJ2-7; TRBD2 is a possible D gene (5 bases). V was shortened by 5 bases and J by 6 bases, with 11 bases between the two germline ends. The germline V gene encodes CDR1 LGHDT and CDR2 YNNKEL (reference sequence). This CDR3 comprises 12 residues. The CDR3 sequence is CASSSLRGEQYF. The CDR3 nucleotides are TGTGCCAGCAGCTCTCTTCGGGGCGAGCAGTACTTC.

This chain links TRBV15 with TRBJ1-1; D gene ambiguous. The V gene's germline CDR1 is LNHNV and CDR2 YYDKDF (reference sequence). V was pared by 2 bases and J by 4 bases, with 8 bases between. This CDR3 spans 13 amino acids. The CDR3, as DNA: TGTGCCACCAGCAGAAAGGGCCCCACTGAAGCTTTCTTT. It translates to CATSRKGPTEAFF.

The chain joins TRBV5-1 to TRBJ2-6, with D unclear. V was pared by 4 bases and J by 0 bases, with 8 bases between. CDR3 length equals 15 residues. CDR1 and CDR2 (germline): SGHRS, YFSETQ. CDR3 sequence reads: CASSRSLSGANVLTF. CDR3 DNA sequence: TGCGCCAGCAGCCGAAGTCTCTCTGGGGCCAACGTCCTGACTTTC.

The V and J genes are TRBV4-1 and TRBJ2-6; D is undetermined. V lost 0 bases and J lost 15, with 15 bases in between. The CDR3 length is 14 residues. The germline gives CDR1 MGHRA, CDR2 YSYEKL. The CDR3 nucleotides are TGCGCCAGCAGCCAAGATGCCACACTGCCCTCCCTGACTTTC. Translation: CASSQDATLPSLTF.

The chain has TRBV9 and TRBJ2-1; the D gene is possibly TRBD2 (6 bases). This CDR3 spans 16 amino acids. V lost 0 bases and J lost 9, with 19 bases in between. Germline V gene data show CDR1 as SGDLS and CDR2 as YYNGEE. The CDR3 loop is CASSVGEWSGSSEQFF. The CDR3 DNA follows: TGTGCCAGCAGCGTAGGGGAGTGGAGCGGGTCTAGTGAGCAGTTCTTC.

Only one count was recorded for this clonotype. The rearrangement joins TRBV9 to TRBJ2-7; 7 bases are shared with TRBD2. The CDR3 loop spans 13 amino acids. Germline trimming cut 4 bases from V and 6 bases from J; bases unmatched to any gene: 7. CDR1 is SGDLS, CDR2 YYNGEE, per germline. CDR3 loop: CASSPPSGGEQYF. CDR3 sequence (DNA): TGTGCCAGCAGCCCCCCCTCGGGAGGCGAGCAGTACTTC.

The chain combines TRBV7-2 with TRBJ2-5, with no clear D. The CDR3 runs 15 residues. Trimming took off 0 bases at V and 2 bases at J, with 10 bases between the two ends. Germline CDR1 SGHTA, CDR2 FQGNSA. The CDR3 is CASSLAPHVQETQYF. The DNA of the CDR3 is TGTGCCAGCAGCTTAGCGCCCCACGTACAAGAGACCCAGTACTTC.

This clonotype was recorded once. The chain employs TRBV7-2 and TRBJ2-7, with 7 bases identical to TRBD1. V dropped 5 bases and J dropped 2; count of bases not matched to a gene: 9. Germline values: CDR1 SGHTA, CDR2 FQGNSA. The CDR3 is 15 amino acids. The CDR3, as DNA: TGTGCCAGCAGCCGAACAAGACAGGGTACCTACGAGCAGTACTTC. Translating gives CASSRTRQGTYEQYF.